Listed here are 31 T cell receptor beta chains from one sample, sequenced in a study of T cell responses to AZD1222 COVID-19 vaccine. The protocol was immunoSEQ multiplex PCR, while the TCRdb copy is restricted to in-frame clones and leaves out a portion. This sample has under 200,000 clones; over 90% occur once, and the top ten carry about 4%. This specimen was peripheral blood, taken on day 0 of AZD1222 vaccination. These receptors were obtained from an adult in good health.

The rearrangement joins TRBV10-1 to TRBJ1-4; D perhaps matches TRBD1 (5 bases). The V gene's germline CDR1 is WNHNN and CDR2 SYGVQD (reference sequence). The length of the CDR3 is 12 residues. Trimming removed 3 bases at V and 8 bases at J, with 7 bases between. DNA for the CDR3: TGCGCCAGCAGTGACACAGGCGAAAAACTGTTTTTT. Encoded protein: CASSDTGEKLFF.

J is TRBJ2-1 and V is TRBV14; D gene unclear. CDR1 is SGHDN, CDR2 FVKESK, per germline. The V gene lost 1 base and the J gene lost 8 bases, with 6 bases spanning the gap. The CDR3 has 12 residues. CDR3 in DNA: TGTGCCAGCAGCCAAGTGTCTCATGAGCAGTTCTTC. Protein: CASSQVSHEQFF.

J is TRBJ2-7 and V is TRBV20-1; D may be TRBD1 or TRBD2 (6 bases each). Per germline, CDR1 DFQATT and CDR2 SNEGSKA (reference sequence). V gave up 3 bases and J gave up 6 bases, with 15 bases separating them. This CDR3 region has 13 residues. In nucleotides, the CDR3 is TGCAGTGCTAGTAGGGGGGAAAGCTCCGAGCAGTACTTC. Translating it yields CSASRGESSEQYF.

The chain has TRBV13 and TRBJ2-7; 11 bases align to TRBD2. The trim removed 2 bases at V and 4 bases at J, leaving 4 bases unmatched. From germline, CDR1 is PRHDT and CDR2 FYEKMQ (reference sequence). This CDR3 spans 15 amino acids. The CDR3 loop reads CASSLTGTSGYEQYF. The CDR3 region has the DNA TGTGCCAGCAGCTTAACCGGGACTAGCGGTTACGAGCAGTACTTC.

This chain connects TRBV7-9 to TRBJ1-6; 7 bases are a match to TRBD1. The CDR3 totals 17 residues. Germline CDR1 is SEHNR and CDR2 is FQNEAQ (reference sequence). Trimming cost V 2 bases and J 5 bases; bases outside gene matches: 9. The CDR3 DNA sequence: TGTGCCAGCAGCTTAAAGGGACAGAGGATGAATAATTCACCCCTCCACTTT. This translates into CASSLKGQRMNNSPLHF.

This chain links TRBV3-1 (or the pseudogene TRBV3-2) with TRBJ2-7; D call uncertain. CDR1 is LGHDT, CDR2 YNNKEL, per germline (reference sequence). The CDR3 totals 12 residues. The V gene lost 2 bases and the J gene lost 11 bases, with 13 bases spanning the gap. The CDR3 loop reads CASSQNSFGKYF. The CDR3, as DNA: TGTGCCAGCAGCCAAAACTCATTTGGAAAGTACTTC.

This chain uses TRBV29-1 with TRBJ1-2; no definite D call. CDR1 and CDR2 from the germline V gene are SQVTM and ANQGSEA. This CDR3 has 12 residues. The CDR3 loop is CTTGSTVYGYTF. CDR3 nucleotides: TGCACCACCGGATCTACGGTCTATGGCTACACCTTC.

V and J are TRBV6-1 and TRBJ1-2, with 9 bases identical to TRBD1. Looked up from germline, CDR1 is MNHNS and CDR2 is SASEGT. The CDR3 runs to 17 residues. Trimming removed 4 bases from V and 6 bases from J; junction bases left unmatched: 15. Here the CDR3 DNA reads TGTGCCAGCAGTGCCCCCGGTGGGACAGGGTTTATTCATGGCTACACCTTC. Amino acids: CASSAPGGTGFIHGYTF.

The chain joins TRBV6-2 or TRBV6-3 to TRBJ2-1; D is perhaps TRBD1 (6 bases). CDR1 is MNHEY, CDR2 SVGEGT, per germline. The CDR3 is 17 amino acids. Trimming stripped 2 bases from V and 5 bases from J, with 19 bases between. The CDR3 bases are TGTGCCAGCAGTTACCTCGGGCAGGGGTTTATAGACAATGAGCAGTTCTTC. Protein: CASSYLGQGFIDNEQFF.

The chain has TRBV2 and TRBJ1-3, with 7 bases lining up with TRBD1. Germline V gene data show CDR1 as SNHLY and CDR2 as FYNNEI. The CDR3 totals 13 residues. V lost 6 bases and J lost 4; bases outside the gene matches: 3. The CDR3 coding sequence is TGTGCCAGCAGAGACAGGGTAGGAAACACCATATATTTT. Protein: CASRDRVGNTIYF. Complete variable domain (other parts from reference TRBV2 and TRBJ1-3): EPEVTQTPSHQVTQMGQEVILRCVPISNHLYFYWYRQILGQKVEFLVSFYNNEISEKSEIFDDQFSVERPDGSNFTLKIRSTKLEDSAMYFCASRDRVGNTIYFGEGSWLTVV.

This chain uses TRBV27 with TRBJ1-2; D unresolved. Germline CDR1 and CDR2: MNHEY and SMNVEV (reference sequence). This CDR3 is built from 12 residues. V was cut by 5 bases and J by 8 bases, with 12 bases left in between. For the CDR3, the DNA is TGTGCCAGCAGTCCCTTTGTGGGGGGCTACACCTTC. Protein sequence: CASSPFVGGYTF.

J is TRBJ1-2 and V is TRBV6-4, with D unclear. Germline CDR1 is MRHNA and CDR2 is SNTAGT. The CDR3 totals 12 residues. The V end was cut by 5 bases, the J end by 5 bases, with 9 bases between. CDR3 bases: TGTGCCAGCAGTATGACGGGATATGGCTACACCTTC. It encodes CASSMTGYGYTF.

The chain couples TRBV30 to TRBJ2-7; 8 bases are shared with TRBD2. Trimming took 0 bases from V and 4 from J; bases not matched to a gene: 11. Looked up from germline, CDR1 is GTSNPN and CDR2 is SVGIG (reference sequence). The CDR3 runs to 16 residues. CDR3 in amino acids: CAWSVPFSGKGYEQYF. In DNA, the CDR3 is TGTGCCTGGAGTGTACCCTTTAGCGGGAAAGGGTACGAGCAGTACTTC.

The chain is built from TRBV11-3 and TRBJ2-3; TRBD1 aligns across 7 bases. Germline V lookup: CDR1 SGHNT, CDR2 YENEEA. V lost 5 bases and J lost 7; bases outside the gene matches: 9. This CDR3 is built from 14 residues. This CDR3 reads CASSPGTVGNTQYF. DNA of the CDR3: TGTGCCAGCAGCCCCGGGACAGTTGGGAATACGCAGTATTTT. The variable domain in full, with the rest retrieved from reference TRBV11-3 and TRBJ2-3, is EAGVVQSPRYKIIEKKQPVAFWCNPISGHNTLYWYLQNLGQGPELLIRYENEEAVDDSQLPKDRFSAERLKGVDSTLKIQPAELGDSAVYLCASSPGTVGNTQYFGPGTRLTVL.

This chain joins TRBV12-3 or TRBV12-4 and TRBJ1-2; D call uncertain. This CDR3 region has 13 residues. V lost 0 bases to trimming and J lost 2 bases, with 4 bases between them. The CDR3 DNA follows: TGTGCCAGCAGTTTAGCCCAAAACTATGGCTACACCTTC. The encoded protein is CASSLAQNYGYTF.

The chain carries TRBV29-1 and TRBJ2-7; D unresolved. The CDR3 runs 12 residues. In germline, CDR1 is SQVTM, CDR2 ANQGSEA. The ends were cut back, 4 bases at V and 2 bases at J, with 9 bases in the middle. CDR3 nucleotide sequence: TGCAGCGTTGGGACCTCGACCTACGAGCAGTACTTC. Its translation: CSVGTSTYEQYF.

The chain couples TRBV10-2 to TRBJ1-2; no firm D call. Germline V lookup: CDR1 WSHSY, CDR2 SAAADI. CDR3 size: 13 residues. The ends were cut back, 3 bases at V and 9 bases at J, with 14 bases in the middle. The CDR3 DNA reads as TGCGCCAGCAGTGATCCAGGCCAGGAGAGCTACACCTTC. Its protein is CASSDPGQESYTF.

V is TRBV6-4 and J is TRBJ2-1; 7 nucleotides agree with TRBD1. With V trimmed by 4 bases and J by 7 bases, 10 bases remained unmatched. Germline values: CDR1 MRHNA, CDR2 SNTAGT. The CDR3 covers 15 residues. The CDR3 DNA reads TGTGCCAGCAGTGTGGCAGGACAGGCCTTGAATGAGCAGTTCTTC. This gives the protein CASSVAGQALNEQFF.

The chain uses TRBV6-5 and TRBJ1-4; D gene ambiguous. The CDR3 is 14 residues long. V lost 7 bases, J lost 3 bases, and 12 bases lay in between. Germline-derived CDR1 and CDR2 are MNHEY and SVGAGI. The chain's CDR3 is CASMLRGSNEKLFF. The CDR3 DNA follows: TGTGCCAGCATGCTTAGAGGATCTAATGAAAAACTGTTTTTT.

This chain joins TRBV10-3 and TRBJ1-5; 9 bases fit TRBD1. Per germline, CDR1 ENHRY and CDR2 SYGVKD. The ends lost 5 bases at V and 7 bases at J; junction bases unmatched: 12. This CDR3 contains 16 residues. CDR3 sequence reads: CAISRGDRGRPQPQHF. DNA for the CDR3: TGTGCCATCAGTAGGGGCGACAGGGGGAGACCCCAGCCCCAGCATTTT.

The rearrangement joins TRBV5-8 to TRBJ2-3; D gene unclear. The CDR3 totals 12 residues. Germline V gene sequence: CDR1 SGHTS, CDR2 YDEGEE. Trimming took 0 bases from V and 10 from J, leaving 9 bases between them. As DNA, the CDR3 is TGTGCCAGCAGCTTGGCCAGGTCATCGCAGTATTTT. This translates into CASSLARSSQYF.

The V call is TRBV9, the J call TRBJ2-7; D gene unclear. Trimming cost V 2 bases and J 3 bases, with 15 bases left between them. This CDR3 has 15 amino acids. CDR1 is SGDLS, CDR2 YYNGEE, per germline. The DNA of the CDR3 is TGTGCCAGCAGCGTCTCCCGAAATAACCACTACGAGCAGTACTTC. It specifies CASSVSRNNHYEQYF.

The CDR3 DNA follows: TGTGCCAGCAAACGGGGAGAGGGCTACACCTTC. It translates to CASKRGEGYTF. The J gene is TRBJ1-2, the V gene TRBV27; D is undetermined. Germline loops: CDR1 MNHEY, CDR2 SMNVEV (reference sequence). This CDR3 is built from 11 residues. Deletions cut 7 bases from V and 8 bases from J, with 11 bases between.

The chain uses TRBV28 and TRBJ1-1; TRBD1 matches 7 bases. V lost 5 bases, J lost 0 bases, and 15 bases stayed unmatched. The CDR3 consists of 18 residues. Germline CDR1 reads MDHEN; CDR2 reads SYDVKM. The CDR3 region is CASSPGHGTVGMNTEAFF. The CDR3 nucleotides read TGTGCCAGCAGTCCCGGACACGGGACAGTGGGGATGAACACTGAAGCTTTCTTT.

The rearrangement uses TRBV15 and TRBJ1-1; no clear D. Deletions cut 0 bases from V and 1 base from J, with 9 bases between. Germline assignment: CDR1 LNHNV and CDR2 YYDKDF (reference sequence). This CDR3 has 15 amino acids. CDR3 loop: CATSREPLENTEAFF. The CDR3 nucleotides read TGTGCCACCAGCAGAGAACCCTTAGAGAACACTGAAGCTTTCTTT.

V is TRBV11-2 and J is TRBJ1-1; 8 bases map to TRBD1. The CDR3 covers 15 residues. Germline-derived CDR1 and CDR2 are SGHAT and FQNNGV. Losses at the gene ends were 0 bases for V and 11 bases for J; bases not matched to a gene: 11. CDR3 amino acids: CASSLDQVRGLQAFF. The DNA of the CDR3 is TGTGCCAGCAGCTTAGATCAGGTCAGGGGGCTTCAGGCTTTCTTT.

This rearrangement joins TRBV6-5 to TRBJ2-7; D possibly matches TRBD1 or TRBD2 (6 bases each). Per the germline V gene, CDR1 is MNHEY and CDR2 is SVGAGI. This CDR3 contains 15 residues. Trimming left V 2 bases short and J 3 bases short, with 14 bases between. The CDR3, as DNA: TGTGCCAGCAGTTACGCCCCGGGGGCGGGCTACGAGCAGTACTTC. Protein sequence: CASSYAPGAGYEQYF.

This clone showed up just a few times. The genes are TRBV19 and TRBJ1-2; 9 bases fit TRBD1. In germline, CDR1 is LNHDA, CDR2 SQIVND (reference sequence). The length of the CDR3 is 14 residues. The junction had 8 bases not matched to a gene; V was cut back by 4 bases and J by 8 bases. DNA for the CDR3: TGTGCCAGTAGTACCTCCGGGACAGGGAACGGCTACACCTTC. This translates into CASSTSGTGNGYTF.

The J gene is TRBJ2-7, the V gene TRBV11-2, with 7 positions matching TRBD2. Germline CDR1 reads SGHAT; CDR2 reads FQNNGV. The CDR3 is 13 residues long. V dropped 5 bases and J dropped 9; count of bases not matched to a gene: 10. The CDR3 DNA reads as TGTGCCAGCAGCCCGGGACTATTTACAGCGCAGTACTTC. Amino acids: CASSPGLFTAQYF.

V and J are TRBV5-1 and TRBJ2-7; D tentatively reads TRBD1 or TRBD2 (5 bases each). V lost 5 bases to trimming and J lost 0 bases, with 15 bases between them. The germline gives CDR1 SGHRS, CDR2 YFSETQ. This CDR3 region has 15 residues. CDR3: CASSDGATSSYEQYF. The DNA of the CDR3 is TGCGCCAGCAGTGACGGGGCGACGAGCTCCTACGAGCAGTACTTC. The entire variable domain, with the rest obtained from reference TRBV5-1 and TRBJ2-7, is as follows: KAGVTQTPRYLIKTRGQQVTLSCSPISGHRSVSWYQQTPGQGLQFLFEYFSETQRNKGNFPGRFSGRQFSNSRSEMNVSTLELGDSALYLCASSDGATSSYEQYFGPGTRLTVT.

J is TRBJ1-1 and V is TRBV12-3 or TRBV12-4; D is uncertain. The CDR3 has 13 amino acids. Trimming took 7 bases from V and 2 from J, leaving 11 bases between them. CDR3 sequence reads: CASTPSSNTEAFF. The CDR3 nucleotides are TGTGCCAGCACCCCGAGCAGTAACACTGAAGCTTTCTTT.